This entry describes one T cell receptor (beta chain). Its antigen is not identified. V lost 5 bases, J lost 6 bases, and 14 bases lay in between. Germline V CDR1 and CDR2: MGHDK, SYGVNS. There are 14 residues in the CDR3. The repertoire was sequenced with immunoSEQ multiplex PCR; TCRdb's copy has only in-frame clones and lacks some. The data show roughly 98,000 clones, around 88% seen once. While the first cohort had 600 to 800 subjects, the donors belonged to the separate validation cohort of roughly 130 subjects. The sample belongs to a study of cytomegalovirus exposure and HLA in healthy donors. Turning to the study itself: A subsequent analysis stated that the 90 to 150 validation repertoires were run on the same platform as the roughly 620 first-cohort repertoires.

Notes on the study in general: One later analysis, an examination of the approximately 120 validation repertoires, found that first-cohort TCR clusters tended to co-occur in them. Most TCR sequences proved rare, with some public TCRs found in many donors.

The TCR was taken from a woman aged 25-40 years in good health and CMV-seronegative. Source material: PBMCs. The gene calls are TRBV25-1 and TRBJ2-4; D gene unclear. The CDR3 DNA reads as TGTGCCAGCAGTCCAACCGGGTCCCCAAACATTCAGTACTTC. It is translated as CASSPTGSPNIQYF.